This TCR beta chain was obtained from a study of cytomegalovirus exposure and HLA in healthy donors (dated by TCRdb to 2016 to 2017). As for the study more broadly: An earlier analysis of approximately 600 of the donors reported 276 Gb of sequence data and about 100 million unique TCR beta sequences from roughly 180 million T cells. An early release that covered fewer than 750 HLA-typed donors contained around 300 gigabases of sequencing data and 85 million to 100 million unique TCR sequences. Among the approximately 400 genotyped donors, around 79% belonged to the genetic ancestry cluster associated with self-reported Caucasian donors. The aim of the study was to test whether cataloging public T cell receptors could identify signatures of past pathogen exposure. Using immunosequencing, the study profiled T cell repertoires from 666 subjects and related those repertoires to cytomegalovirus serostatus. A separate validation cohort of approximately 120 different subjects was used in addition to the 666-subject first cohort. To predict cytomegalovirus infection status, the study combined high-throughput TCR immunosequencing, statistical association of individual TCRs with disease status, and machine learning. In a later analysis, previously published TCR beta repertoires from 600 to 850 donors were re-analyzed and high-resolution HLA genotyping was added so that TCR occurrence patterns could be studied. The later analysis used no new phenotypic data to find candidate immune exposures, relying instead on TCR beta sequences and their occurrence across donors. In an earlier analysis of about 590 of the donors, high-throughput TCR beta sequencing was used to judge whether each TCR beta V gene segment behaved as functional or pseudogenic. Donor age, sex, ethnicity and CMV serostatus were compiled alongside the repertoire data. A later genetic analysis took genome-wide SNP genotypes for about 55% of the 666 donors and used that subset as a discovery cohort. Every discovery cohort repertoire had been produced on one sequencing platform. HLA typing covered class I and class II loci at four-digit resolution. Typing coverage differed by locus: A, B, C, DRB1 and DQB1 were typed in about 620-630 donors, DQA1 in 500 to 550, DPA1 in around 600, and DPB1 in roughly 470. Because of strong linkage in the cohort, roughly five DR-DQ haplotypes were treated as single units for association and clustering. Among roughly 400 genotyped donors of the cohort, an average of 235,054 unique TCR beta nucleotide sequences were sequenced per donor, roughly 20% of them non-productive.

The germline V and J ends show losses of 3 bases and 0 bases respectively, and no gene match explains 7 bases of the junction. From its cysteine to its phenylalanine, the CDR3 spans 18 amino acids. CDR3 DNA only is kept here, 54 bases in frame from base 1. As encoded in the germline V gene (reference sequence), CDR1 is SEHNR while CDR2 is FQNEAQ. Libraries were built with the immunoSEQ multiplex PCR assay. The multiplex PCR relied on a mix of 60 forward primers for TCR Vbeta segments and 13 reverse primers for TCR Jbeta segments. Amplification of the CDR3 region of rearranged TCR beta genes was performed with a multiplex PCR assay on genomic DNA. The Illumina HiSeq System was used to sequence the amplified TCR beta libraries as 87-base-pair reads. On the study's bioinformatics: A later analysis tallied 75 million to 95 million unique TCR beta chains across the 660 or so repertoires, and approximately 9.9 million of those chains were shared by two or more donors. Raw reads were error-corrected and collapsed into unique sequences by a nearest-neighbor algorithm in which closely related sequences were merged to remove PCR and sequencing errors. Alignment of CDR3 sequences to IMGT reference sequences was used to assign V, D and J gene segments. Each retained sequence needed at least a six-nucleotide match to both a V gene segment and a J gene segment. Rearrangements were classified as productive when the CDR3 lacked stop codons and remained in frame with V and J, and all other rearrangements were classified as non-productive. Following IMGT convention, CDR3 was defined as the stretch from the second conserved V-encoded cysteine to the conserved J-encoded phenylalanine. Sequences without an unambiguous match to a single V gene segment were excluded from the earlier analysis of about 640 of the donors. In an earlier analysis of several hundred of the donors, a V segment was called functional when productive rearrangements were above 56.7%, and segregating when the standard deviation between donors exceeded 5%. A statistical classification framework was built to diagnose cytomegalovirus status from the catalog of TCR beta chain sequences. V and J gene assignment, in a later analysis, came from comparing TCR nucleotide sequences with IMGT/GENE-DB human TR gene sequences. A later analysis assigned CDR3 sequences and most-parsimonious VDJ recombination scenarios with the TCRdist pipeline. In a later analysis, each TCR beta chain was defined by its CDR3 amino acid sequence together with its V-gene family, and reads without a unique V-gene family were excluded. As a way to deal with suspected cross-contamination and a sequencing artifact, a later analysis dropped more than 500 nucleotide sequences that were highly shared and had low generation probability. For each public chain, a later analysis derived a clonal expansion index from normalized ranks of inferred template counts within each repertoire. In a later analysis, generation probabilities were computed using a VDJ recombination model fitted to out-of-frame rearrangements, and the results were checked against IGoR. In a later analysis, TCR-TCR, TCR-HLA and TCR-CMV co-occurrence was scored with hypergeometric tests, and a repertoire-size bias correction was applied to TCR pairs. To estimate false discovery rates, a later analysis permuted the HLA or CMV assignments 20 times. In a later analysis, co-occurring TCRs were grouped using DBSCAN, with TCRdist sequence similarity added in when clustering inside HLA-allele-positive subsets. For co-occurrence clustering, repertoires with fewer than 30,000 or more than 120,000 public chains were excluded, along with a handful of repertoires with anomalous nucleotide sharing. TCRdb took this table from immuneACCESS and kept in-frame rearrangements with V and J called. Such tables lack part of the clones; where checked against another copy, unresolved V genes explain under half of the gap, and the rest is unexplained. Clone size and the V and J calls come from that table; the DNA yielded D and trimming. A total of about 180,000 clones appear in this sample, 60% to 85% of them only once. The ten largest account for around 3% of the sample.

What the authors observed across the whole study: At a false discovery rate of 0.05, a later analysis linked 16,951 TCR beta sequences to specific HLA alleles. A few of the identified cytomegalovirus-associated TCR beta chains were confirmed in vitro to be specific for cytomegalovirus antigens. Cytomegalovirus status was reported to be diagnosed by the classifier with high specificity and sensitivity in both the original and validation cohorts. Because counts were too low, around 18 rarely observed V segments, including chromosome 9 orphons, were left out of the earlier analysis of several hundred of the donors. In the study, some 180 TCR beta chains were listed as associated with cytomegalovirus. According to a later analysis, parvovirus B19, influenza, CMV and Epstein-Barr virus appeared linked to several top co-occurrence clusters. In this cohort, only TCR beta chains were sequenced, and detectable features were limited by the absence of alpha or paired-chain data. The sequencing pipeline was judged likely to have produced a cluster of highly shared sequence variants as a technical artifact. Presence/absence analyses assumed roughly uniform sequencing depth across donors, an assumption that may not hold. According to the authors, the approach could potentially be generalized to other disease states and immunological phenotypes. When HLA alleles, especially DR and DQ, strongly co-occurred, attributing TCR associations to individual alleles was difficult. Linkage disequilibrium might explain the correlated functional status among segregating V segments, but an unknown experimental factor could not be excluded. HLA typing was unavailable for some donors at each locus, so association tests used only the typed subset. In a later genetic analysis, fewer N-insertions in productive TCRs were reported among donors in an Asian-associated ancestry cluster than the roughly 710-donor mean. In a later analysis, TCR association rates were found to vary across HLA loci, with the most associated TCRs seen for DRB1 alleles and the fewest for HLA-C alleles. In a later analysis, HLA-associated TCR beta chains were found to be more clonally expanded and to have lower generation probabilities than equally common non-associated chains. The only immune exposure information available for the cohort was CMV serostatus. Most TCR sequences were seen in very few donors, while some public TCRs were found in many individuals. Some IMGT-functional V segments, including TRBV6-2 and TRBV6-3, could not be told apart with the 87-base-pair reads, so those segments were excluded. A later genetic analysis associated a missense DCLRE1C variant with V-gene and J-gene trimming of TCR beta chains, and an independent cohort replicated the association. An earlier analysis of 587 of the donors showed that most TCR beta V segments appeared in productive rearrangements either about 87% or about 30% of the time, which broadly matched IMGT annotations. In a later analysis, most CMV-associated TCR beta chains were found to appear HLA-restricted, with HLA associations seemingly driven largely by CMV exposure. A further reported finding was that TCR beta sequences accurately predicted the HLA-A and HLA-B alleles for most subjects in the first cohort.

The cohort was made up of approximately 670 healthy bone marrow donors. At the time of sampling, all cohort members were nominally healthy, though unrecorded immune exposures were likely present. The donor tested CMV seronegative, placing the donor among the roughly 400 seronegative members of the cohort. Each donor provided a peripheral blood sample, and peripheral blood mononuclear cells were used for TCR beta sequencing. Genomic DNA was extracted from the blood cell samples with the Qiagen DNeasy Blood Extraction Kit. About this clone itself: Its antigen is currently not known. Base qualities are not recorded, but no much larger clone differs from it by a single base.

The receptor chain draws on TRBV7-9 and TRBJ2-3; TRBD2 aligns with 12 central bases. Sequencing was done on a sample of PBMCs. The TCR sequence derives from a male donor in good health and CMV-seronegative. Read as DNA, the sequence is TGTGCCAGCAGCTTTTTACGGACTAGCGGGAAGAGCACAGATACGCAGTATTTT. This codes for CASSFLRTSGKSTDTQYF. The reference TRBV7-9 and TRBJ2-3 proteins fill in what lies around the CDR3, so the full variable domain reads DTGVSQNPRHKITKRGQNVTFRCDPISEHNRLYWYRQTLGQGPEFLTYFQNEAQLEKSRLLSDRFSAERPKGSFSTLEIQRTEQGDSAMYLCASSFLRTSGKSTDTQYFGPGTRLTVL.